This T cell receptor beta chain was found in a study of T cell repertoires in cytomegalovirus infection. The study, taken as a whole, reports: The ex vivo response was dominated by HLA-C-restricted CMV-specific TCR beta clonotypes.

Per germline, CDR1 DFQATT and CDR2 SNEGSKA (reference sequence). Trimming removed 6 bases at V and 0 bases at J, with 12 bases between. The CDR3 consists of 14 residues. A note on this clonotype: What it recognizes is unknown.

MiXCR, run by TCRdb on the reads, gives a single entry per CDR3 protein. The sample contains about 920,000 distinct CDR3 sequences, around 32% of which appear only once. The V gene is TRBV20-1, the J gene TRBJ1-5, with D possibly TRBD1 on 5 matching bases. This TCR derives from a human donor in good health (CMV status not recorded). Some clones in this sample may be carry-over from other donors' samples. The sample was cultured CD8+ T cells from PBMCs, taken from culture after CMV antigen stimulation. The DNA of the CDR3 is TGCAGTGCCTCTTGGGGCAGTAGCAATCAGCCCCAGCATTTT. Its translation is CSASWGSSNQPQHF.